Listed here are 8 T cell receptor beta chains from one sample, sequenced in a study of blood T cell repertoires in COVID-19. Using immunoSEQ multiplex PCR, the repertoire was profiled, and TCRdb retains in-frame clones only, with some absent. The sample holds some 57,000 clones, more than 85% seen once. The sequenced sample consisted of peripheral blood. The receptor set was obtained from a man in his fifties with active COVID-19.

This chain joins TRBV12-3 or TRBV12-4 and TRBJ2-7; the D gene is possibly TRBD2 (6 bases). Trimming cost V 5 bases and J 7 bases, with 12 bases left between them. The CDR3 loop spans 12 amino acids. Here the CDR3 reads CASSGSGREQYF. DNA of the CDR3: TGTGCCAGCAGTGGATCAGGGAGGGAGCAGTACTTC.

The V and J genes are TRBV19 and TRBJ2-1, with a possible D match to TRBD1 (6 bases). Germline V CDR1 and CDR2: LNHDA, SQIVND (reference sequence). Deletions cut 4 bases from V and 5 bases from J, with 15 bases between. This CDR3 is built from 15 residues. CDR3 loop: CASSNRVNWDNEQFF. CDR3 nucleotide sequence: TGTGCCAGTAGTAACAGGGTGAATTGGGACAATGAGCAGTTCTTC. The complete variable domain, with remaining parts taken from reference TRBV19 and TRBJ2-1, reads DGGITQSPKYLFRKEGQNVTLSCEQNLNHDAMYWYRQDPGQGLRLIYYSQIVNDFQKGDIAEGYSVSREKKESFPLTVTSAQKNPTAFYLCASSNRVNWDNEQFFGPGTRLTVL.

The V call is TRBV27, the J call TRBJ2-7, with a tentative D call TRBD2 (6 bases). Germline V lookup: CDR1 MNHEY, CDR2 SMNVEV (reference sequence). The CDR3 is 13 amino acids. V gave up 6 bases and J gave up 6 bases, with 15 bases separating them. The CDR3 region has the DNA TGTGCCAGCAGGGGGATTGAGCGGGTCGAGCAGTACTTC. It translates to CASRGIERVEQYF.

The chain has TRBV15 and TRBJ2-1; 11 bases map to TRBD1. From germline, CDR1 is LNHNV and CDR2 YYDKDF (reference sequence). The CDR3 is 13 amino acids. After removal of 3 bases from V and 8 bases from J, the junction contained 0 bases not matched to a gene. CDR3 loop: CATSRGQGDEQFF. The CDR3 region has the DNA TGTGCCACCAGCAGGGGACAGGGGGATGAGCAGTTCTTC.

This clone was picked up one time. The chain employs TRBV5-1 and TRBJ2-7; 14 positions match TRBD2. V shed 4 bases, J shed 2 bases, and the junction held 14 bases outside the gene matches. This CDR3 comprises 19 residues. The V gene's germline CDR1 is SGHRS and CDR2 YFSETQ. The CDR3 nucleotides are TGCGCCAGCAGCCTGCCGCCGGGACTAGCGGGAGTGTCAGCCTACGAGCAGTACTTC. Protein sequence: CASSLPPGLAGVSAYEQYF.

Written as DNA, the CDR3 is TGTGCCAGCAGCTTCGGGAGCAACACAGATACGCAGTATTTT. Its translation: CASSFGSNTDTQYF. This sequence joins TRBV7-2 and TRBJ2-3; a possible D gene is TRBD2 (6 bases). Germline lookup yields CDR1 SGHTA and CDR2 FQGNSA. V shed 3 bases and J shed 2 bases, with 9 bases lying between them. CDR3 length equals 14 residues.

V usage is TRBV18 and J usage is TRBJ1-3; the D is unclear. V lost 5 bases, J lost 4 bases, and 18 bases lay in between. CDR3 length: 16 residues. Germline lookup yields CDR1 KGHSH and CDR2 LQKENI. For the CDR3, the DNA is TGTGCCAGCTCAGAAACCCGAAGGACTTCCGGAAACACCATATATTTT. Residues: CASSETRRTSGNTIYF. Combining the CDR3 with reference TRBV18 and TRBJ1-3 gives the whole variable domain NAGVMQNPRHLVRRRGQEARLRCSPMKGHSHVYWYRQLPEEGLKFMVYLQKENIIDESGMPKERFSAEFPKEGPSILRIQQVVRGDSAAYFCASSETRRTSGNTIYFGEGSWLTVV.

The chain recombines TRBV5-1 with TRBJ1-1, with a weak D call TRBD1 (6 bases). V was clipped by 4 bases and J by 1 base, with 14 bases between them. Germline CDR1 SGHRS, CDR2 YFSETQ. The length of the CDR3 is 15 residues. The CDR3 DNA follows: TGCGCCAGCAGCGGTATCGGGACAAAGAACACTGAAGCTTTCTTT. It is translated as CASSGIGTKNTEAFF.